This TCR beta chain was captured by sequencing in a study of patients and donors after allogeneic stem cell transplantation. There are 13 residues in the CDR3. V lost 2 bases, J lost 13 bases, and 12 bases lay in between. This clonotype was observed a handful of times. TCRdb reanalysed the RT-PCR reads using MiXCR and keeps one entry per CDR3 protein. The sample records tens of thousands of distinct CDR3 sequences, about 44% being singletons. The clonotype was recovered from a human donor who was either an allogeneic HSCT recipient or a stem cell or donor lymphocyte infusion donor (not recorded which). It is not recorded whose cells these are; they may come from a transplant donor. This chain uses TRBV12-3 or TRBV12-4 with TRBJ1-6; D might be TRBD1 (5 bases). The sequencing input was blood, either unsorted or a sorted T cell fraction (not recorded which). As DNA, the CDR3 is TGTGCCAGCAGTTTACAGGGAGGGAATCCCCTCCACTTT. This gives the protein CASSLQGGNPLHF.